This T cell receptor beta chain derives from a study of cytomegalovirus exposure and HLA in healthy donors. The wider study: There were 65 million to 85 million unique TCRs (from HLA-typed donors) in an early data release. The study's findings and limits: The study reported that TCR beta sequences accurately predicted HLA-A and HLA-B alleles in most subjects. Researchers catalogued over 150 TCR beta chains as cytomegalovirus-associated. Exclusion applied to some V segments, including TRBV6-2 and TRBV6-3, as they were indistinguishable.

On this clone: Antigen specificity is unknown.

PCR was performed using 60 Vbeta and 13 Jbeta primers. Profiled with immunoSEQ multiplex PCR; TCRdb holds only in-frame clones, not every one. The sample carries about 200,000 clones, approximately 83% recorded once. Trimming stripped 0 bases from V and 2 bases from J, with 5 bases between. The CDR3 is 13 residues long. Germline lookup yields CDR1 SGDLS and CDR2 YYNGEE. The genes are TRBV9 and TRBJ1-1; D remains unclear. This clonotype was sampled from a boy aged 2-9 years in good health and CMV-seronegative. Material for sequencing was PBMCs. The CDR3 DNA sequence: TGTGCCAGCAGCGTAGAAGCCAACACTGAAGCTTTCTTT. Protein product: CASSVEANTEAFF.